The clone carrying this T cell receptor beta chain was counted between two and nine times. This sample was included in a study of CD8 T cells in ankylosing spondylitis. The CDR3 runs 14 residues. V was pared by 2 bases and J by 6 bases, with 12 bases between. The germline gives CDR1 SGHAT, CDR2 FQNNGV. Via MiXCR, TCRdb re-called the 5' RACE reads, giving one row per CDR3 protein. This sample has about 360,000 distinct CDR3 sequences, with 20% to 25% found just once. Specimen: blood, either unsorted or a sorted T cell fraction (not recorded which). J is TRBJ2-3 and V is TRBV11-2; unclear D gene. The TCR sequence derives from a male donor with ankylosing spondylitis or in good health (not recorded which). The CDR3 protein is CASSLNPVVDTQYF. CDR3 nucleotide sequence: TGTGCCAGCAGCTTAAATCCGGTTGTGGATACGCAGTATTTT.